These T cell receptor beta chains were read from a single sample in a study of T cells in Graves' hyperthyroidism and ophthalmopathy. TCRdb fed the multiplex PCR reads into MiXCR, producing one record per CDR3 protein. In the table there are about 680,000 distinct CDR3 sequences, 35% of which are singletons. Specimen: blood. Source of these receptors: a woman aged 40 to 50 with Graves' hyperthyroidism. Each CDR3 is given with its conserved first and last residue. D genes are given only for firm matches. Clone size is not always given. Where it is, it says once, few, many or a class for expanded clones.

TRBV29-1	.	TRBJ1-1	.	TGCAGCCGCCCACAGGGTCTTACGAACACTGAAGCTTTCTTT	CSRPQGLTNTEAFF
TRBV7-8	.	TRBJ1-2	.	TGTGCCAGCAGCTTAGTTGACGGACCCTATGGCTACACCTTC	CASSLVDGPYGYTF
TRBV7-2	.	TRBJ1-2	.	TGTGCCAGCAGCTTATACCACAGTAACTATGGCTACACCTTC	CASSLYHSNYGYTF
TRBV7-9	.	TRBJ2-7	.	TGTGCCAGCAGCTCTCGACAGCTCCTATTTTTC	CASSSRQLLFF
TRBV5-1	.	TRBJ1-4	many	TGCGCCAGCAGCTTGTCCGGGGGGTACGAAAAACTGTTTTTT	CASSLSGGYEKLFF
TRBV7-9	.	TRBJ1-1	few	TGTGCCAGCAGCTTGGGCGTCTTTGTGGTGGACACTGAAGCTTTCTTT	CASSLGVFVVDTEAFF
TRBV11-2	.	TRBJ1-1	few	TGTGCCAGCAGCCCACAGACAGGCGTTGTTACTGAAGCTTTCTTT	CASSPQTGVVTEAFF
TRBV20-1	.	TRBJ1-1	.	TGCAGTGCTAGAGTTTCAGGGATGAACACTGAAGCTTTCTTT	CSARVSGMNTEAFF
TRBV6-5	TRBD1	TRBJ1-1	.	TGTGCCAGCGGGTGGACAGGGACTGAAGCTTTCTTT	CASGWTGTEAFF
TRBV5-5	TRBD1	TRBJ1-1	.	TGTGCCAGCAGCCATGTAGACAGGGGTGGGACTGAAGCTTTCTTT	CASSHVDRGGTEAFF
TRBV9	.	TRBJ2-7	many	TGTGCCAGCAGCGTATACAGCGACCCTGCCGAGCAGTACTTC	CASSVYSDPAEQYF
TRBV29-1	.	TRBJ2-7	many	TGCAGCGTTGAACAGAGAGGGTTCCCCTACGAGCAGTACTTC	CSVEQRGFPYEQYF
TRBV20-1	TRBD1	TRBJ1-4	.	TGCAGTGCTAGATCTACTCAGGGGGGGAAAGGACAAAAACTGTTTTTT	CSARSTQGGKGQKLFF
TRBV10-3	.	TRBJ1-1	few	TGTGCCAGCAGAATCAGGGTAGAGAACACTGAAGCTTTCTTT	CASRIRVENTEAFF
TRBV7-2	.	TRBJ2-3	.	TGTGCCAGCAGCTCATGGGGGGGCCGCACAGATACGCAGTATTTT	CASSSWGGRTDTQYF
TRBV20-1	TRBD1	TRBJ1-1	.	TGCAGTGCTAGCTTGGACAGGGTGGGCACTGAAGCTTTCTTT	CSASLDRVGTEAFF
TRBV6-5	TRBD1	TRBJ2-3	.	TGTGCCAGCAGTTACAGGGGGCCGCGCACAGATACGCAGTATTTT	CASSYRGPRTDTQYF
TRBV6-5	.	TRBJ1-2	.	TGTGCCAGCAGTGGCTTAGGGGACATATCAGGCTACACCTTC	CASSGLGDISGYTF
TRBV9	.	TRBJ1-2	.	TGTGCCAGCAGAGAGGGAAGATCCGGCTACACCTTC	CASREGRSGYTF
TRBV11-2	.	TRBJ1-2	many	TGTGCCAGCAGCTTGATGACAGGCCATGACTATGGCTACACCTTC	CASSLMTGHDYGYTF
TRBV28	.	TRBJ2-2	.	TGTGCCAGCAGAACCGGTATGGCGGCCGGGGAGCTGTTTTTT	CASRTGMAAGELFF
TRBV4-3	.	TRBJ1-4	few	TGCGCCAGCAGCCAAGACTCCGACCGGCTGTTTTTT	CASSQDSDRLFF
TRBV5-1	.	TRBJ1-3	.	TGCGCCAGTGCGACAGATTTCTCTGGAAACACCATATATTTT	CASATDFSGNTIYF
TRBV7-2	TRBD1	TRBJ2-3	few	TGTGCCAGCAGCGCCTACAGGGGGCCGGCGCAGTATTTT	CASSAYRGPAQYF